These 18 T cell receptor beta chains came from one sample sequenced in a study of T cells after yellow fever vaccination. A single record per CDR3 protein comes from TCRdb applying MiXCR to the 5' RACE reads. Of around 400,000 distinct CDR3 sequences in the sample, roughly 10% were seen once. The material sequenced was PBMCs, taken on the day of the first yellow fever vaccination. The origin of the receptors is a man in his late teens or twenties who received the YFV17D yellow fever vaccine.

This clonotype was recorded only once. The chain recombines TRBV20-1 with TRBJ2-5; 8 bases line up with TRBD2. Trimming took 1 base from V and 1 from J; bases not matched to a gene: 5. CDR3 length: 15 residues. Germline V gene sequence: CDR1 DFQATT, CDR2 SNEGSKA (reference sequence). The CDR3 nucleotides are TGCAGTGCTAGAGGGGGTAGCGGGACCCAAGAGACCCAGTACTTC. Translating gives CSARGGSGTQETQYF.

This clonotype has at least ten counts. V gene TRBV5-1 combines with J gene TRBJ1-4; 7 bases match TRBD1. This CDR3 region has 17 residues. J was trimmed by 0 bases and V by 2 bases; bases with no gene match: 7. CDR1 SGHRS and CDR2 YFSETQ come from the germline V gene. The CDR3 sequence: CASSFLHRGATNEKLFF. CDR3 in DNA: TGCGCCAGCAGCTTCCTTCACAGGGGTGCAACTAATGAAAAACTGTTTTTT.

By share, this clonotype counts as medium-sized. The chain uses TRBV7-2 and TRBJ2-2; D gene unclear. The germline CDR1 and CDR2 sequences are SGHTA and FQGNSA. The V end lost 0 bases, the J end lost 1 base, and 3 bases lay between the germline ends. There are 14 residues in the CDR3. The CDR3 region is CASSLAGNTGELFF. CDR3 bases: TGTGCCAGCAGCTTAGCTGGGAACACCGGGGAGCTGTTTTTT.

This clonotype occurred a few times. The chain uses TRBV5-4 and TRBJ2-5; D is undetermined. This CDR3 contains 13 residues. With 4 bases removed from V and 0 bases from J, the gap between germline ends came to 7 bases. CDR1 SGHNT and CDR2 YYREEE come from the germline V gene (reference sequence). CDR3 sequence: CASSGKYQETQYF. The CDR3 bases are TGTGCCAGCAGCGGGAAGTACCAAGAGACCCAGTACTTC.

This chain uses TRBV12-3 or TRBV12-4 with TRBJ2-7; the D is unclear. Deletions cut 7 bases from V and 0 bases from J, with 13 bases between. The CDR3 is 14 amino acids. Written as DNA, the CDR3 is TGTGCCAGCACCTCATCCCTCGGCTCCTACGAGCAGTACTTC. This encodes CASTSSLGSYEQYF.

The rearrangement uses TRBV19 and TRBJ2-1, with a possible D match to TRBD2 (5 bases). The CDR3 is made up of 15 amino acids. The germline V gene has CDR1 LNHDA and CDR2 SQIVND (reference sequence). V dropped 3 bases and J dropped 6 bases, with 15 bases sitting between them. CDR3 coding DNA: TGTGCCAGTAGTATTTCGGGGTCCGCCACCAATGAGCAGTTCTTC. This translates into CASSISGSATNEQFF.

This clonotype was observed a handful of times. This chain links TRBV6-2 or TRBV6-3 with TRBJ2-3; D is perhaps TRBD1 or TRBD2 (5 bases each). Trimming removed 7 bases from V and 4 bases from J, with 15 bases in between. CDR3 length: 14 residues. The germline gives CDR1 MNHEY, CDR2 SVGEGT. The CDR3 here is CASTTWMGADTQYF. The CDR3 DNA follows: TGTGCCAGCACCACCTGGATGGGGGCAGATACGCAGTATTTT.

The sample holds a few counts of this clonotype. The chain joins TRBV7-9 to TRBJ2-3; the D is unclear. Germline V gives CDR1 SEHNR, CDR2 FQNEAQ (reference sequence). V dropped 3 bases and J dropped 2 bases, with 15 bases sitting between them. The CDR3 runs to 16 residues. The CDR3 region is CASSLAGSRFTDTQYF. The CDR3 DNA is TGTGCCAGCAGCTTGGCAGGATCCCGGTTCACAGATACGCAGTATTTT.

The V and J genes are TRBV5-1 and TRBJ2-5, with TRBD1 matching 8 bases. J was trimmed by 3 bases and V by 3 bases; bases with no gene match: 4. The CDR3 spans 14 residues. Germline values: CDR1 SGHRS, CDR2 YFSETQ. The CDR3 is CASSSGQVKETQYF. The CDR3 nucleotides are TGCGCCAGCAGCTCGGGACAGGTTAAAGAGACCCAGTACTTC. Full variable domain (remainder filled in from reference TRBV5-1 and TRBJ2-5): KAGVTQTPRYLIKTRGQQVTLSCSPISGHRSVSWYQQTPGQGLQFLFEYFSETQRNKGNFPGRFSGRQFSNSRSEMNVSTLELGDSALYLCASSSGQVKETQYFGPGTRLLVL.

This chain links TRBV11-2 with TRBJ2-3; 14 positions agree with TRBD2. With V trimmed by 5 bases and J by 2 bases, 12 bases remained unmatched. CDR1 is SGHAT and CDR2 is FQNNGV in the germline V gene. The CDR3 covers 19 residues. The CDR3 nucleotides are TGTGCCAGCAGCGGACTAGCGGGGGGCATGACCTTACTCACAGATACGCAGTATTTT. Amino acid sequence: CASSGLAGGMTLLTDTQYF.

The chain carries TRBV12-3 or TRBV12-4 and TRBJ2-7, with 12 bases lining up with TRBD2. CDR3 length: 16 residues. The J segment lost 3 bases and the V segment lost 5 bases, leaving 8 bases of the junction unmatched. The CDR3 spells CASSPRLAGAHYEQYV. The CDR3 DNA is TGTGCCAGCAGTCCCCGACTAGCGGGGGCCCACTACGAGCAGTACGTC.

The sample holds a few counts of this clonotype. The chain carries TRBV6-1 and TRBJ1-6; the D gene is possibly TRBD1 (6 bases). Trimming cost V 7 bases and J 7 bases, with 11 bases left between them. The CDR3 runs 13 residues. Germline CDR1 reads MNHNS; CDR2 reads SASEGT. CDR3 protein: CASTKGENSPLHF. The DNA of the CDR3 is TGTGCCAGCACTAAGGGGGAAAATTCACCCCTCCACTTT.

The chain employs TRBV4-1 and TRBJ2-2; D is unresolved. V was shortened by 4 bases and J by 6 bases, with 12 bases between the two germline ends. Germline V gene lookup returns CDR1 MGHRA and CDR2 YSYEKL. The CDR3 has 14 amino acids. The CDR3 region has the DNA TGCGCCAGCAGCCCAGGACGGGCGGCCGGGGAGCTGTTTTTT. Encoded protein: CASSPGRAAGELFF.

The chain has TRBV6-1 and TRBJ1-5, with D tentatively TRBD1 (5 bases). Germline loops: CDR1 MNHNS, CDR2 SASEGT. The CDR3 runs to 14 residues. Trimming took off 7 bases at V and 6 bases at J, with 16 bases between the two ends. The CDR3 sequence is CASTLVGGGQPQHF. CDR3 nucleotides: TGTGCCAGCACCCTGGTTGGGGGGGGTCAGCCCCAGCATTTT.

The chain is built from TRBV14 and TRBJ2-1; 7 bases match TRBD1. The CDR3 is 14 amino acids. Germline CDR1 reads SGHDN; CDR2 reads FVKESK. V lost 2 bases to trimming and J lost 4 bases; unmatched junction nucleotides: 2. CDR3 bases: TGTGCCAGCAGCCAATTACAGGGGTACAATGAGCAGTTCTTC. It encodes CASSQLQGYNEQFF.

This clonotype was seen a few times. CDR3 region: CASRGQESDTQYF. The CDR3 nucleotides read TGTGCCAGTAGGGGACAGGAGTCCGATACGCAGTATTTT. The V call is TRBV19, the J call TRBJ2-3; 8 bases fit TRBD1. V lost 6 bases to trimming and J lost 6 bases; unmatched junction nucleotides: 5. The CDR3 has 13 residues. Germline CDR1 is LNHDA and CDR2 is SQIVND (reference sequence).

This clonotype turned up a few times. V usage is TRBV5-1 and J usage is TRBJ1-2; D not resolved. Germline V CDR1 and CDR2: SGHRS, YFSETQ. This CDR3 region has 15 residues. The V end was cut by 0 bases, the J end by 7 bases, with 16 bases between. CDR3 nucleotides: TGCGCCAGCAGCTTGGAGGGAGGGAAGGTCGCTGGCTACACCTTC. Protein: CASSLEGGKVAGYTF.

This clonotype has just one count. The V gene is TRBV19, the J gene TRBJ2-2; 7 bases are a match to TRBD1. The germline V gene encodes CDR1 LNHDA and CDR2 SQIVND (reference sequence). This CDR3 contains 15 residues. The V segment lost 8 bases and the J segment 1 base; nucleotides outside the gene matches: 7. The DNA for the CDR3 is TGTGCCAGTGTAACAGGGGCGGAGAACACCGGGGAGCTGTTTTTT. This sequence encodes CASVTGAENTGELFF.